The 16 T cell receptor beta chains reported below all come from one sample, sequenced in a study of shared clonotypes between healthy human individuals. Here immunoSEQ multiplex PCR was the method, and the copy in TCRdb shows in-frame clones only, minus some. The table includes about 2 million clones, about 94% detected once. Cells designated naive CD8 were CD45RO-negative and were positively selected for CCR7, with terminally differentiated effector memory CD45RA+ cells excluded. The sample was naive CD8+ T cells sorted from blood. The receptor source for this set is a man between 18 and 35 years old in good health.

The chain recombines TRBV6-5 with TRBJ2-6; D unclear. This CDR3 is 15 amino acids long. The V gene's germline CDR1 is MNHEY and CDR2 SVGAGI. The ends were cut back, 7 bases at V and 4 bases at J, with 14 bases in the middle. CDR3 bases: TGTGCCAGCACCCCCCAGGCGGAAGGGGCCAACGTCCTGACTTTC. Translating it yields CASTPQAEGANVLTF.

The chain couples TRBV9 to TRBJ1-2; D is undetermined. The V gene's germline CDR1 is SGDLS and CDR2 YYNGEE. This CDR3 is built from 14 residues. The V end lost 2 bases, the J end lost 4 bases, and 12 bases lay between the germline ends. The CDR3 sequence: CASSVGRTPYGYTF. CDR3 nucleotides: TGTGCCAGCAGCGTGGGTCGGACCCCCTATGGCTACACCTTC.

The V gene is TRBV7-9, the J gene TRBJ2-5; TRBD2 aligns across 11 bases. J was trimmed by 5 bases and V by 7 bases; bases with no gene match: 9. Germline CDR1 SEHNR, CDR2 FQNEAQ (reference sequence). There are 15 residues in the CDR3. The CDR3 DNA reads as TGTGCCAGCACCCGAACTAGCGGGGGTGTCGAGACCCAGTACTTC. Protein sequence: CASTRTSGGVETQYF.

The chain carries TRBV25-1 and TRBJ2-1; 13 positions match TRBD2. V gave up 3 bases and J gave up 9 bases; unmatched junction bases: 5. CDR1 is MGHDK, CDR2 SYGVNS, per germline. This CDR3 comprises 15 residues. DNA of the CDR3: TGTGCCAGCAGTGATGGACTAGCGGGAGAGGGTGAGCAGTTCTTC. It encodes CASSDGLAGEGEQFF.

To note about this clone: This sample also contains other DNA sequences that code for the same CDR3. V is TRBV5-4 and J is TRBJ1-4; D gene uncertain. Germline V gives CDR1 SGHNT, CDR2 YYREEE (reference sequence). The CDR3 loop spans 12 amino acids. V was trimmed by 0 bases and J by 7 bases, leaving 4 bases between them. For the CDR3, the DNA is TGTGCCAGCAGCTTGGCGGGTGAAAAACTGTTTTTT. As protein: CASSLAGEKLFF. The entire variable domain, with the rest obtained from reference TRBV5-4 and TRBJ1-4, is as follows: ETGVTQSPTHLIKTRGQQVTLRCSSQSGHNTVSWYQQALGQGPQFIFQYYREEENGRGNFPPRFSGLQFPNYSSELNVNALELDDSALYLCASSLAGEKLFFGSGTQLSVL.

The chain couples TRBV6-1 to TRBJ1-4; 11 nucleotides align to TRBD1. The CDR3 is 18 residues long. Trimming took 2 bases from V and 7 from J; bases not matched to a gene: 12. The V gene's germline CDR1 is MNHNS and CDR2 SASEGT. This CDR3 is CASSERTGGDAESEKLFF. The CDR3 DNA is TGTGCCAGCAGTGAACGGACAGGGGGCGATGCCGAGAGTGAAAAACTGTTTTTT.

The chain is built from TRBV30 and TRBJ1-1; TRBD1 is a possible D gene (5 bases). Germline V gene sequence: CDR1 GTSNPN, CDR2 SVGIG (reference sequence). The germline V and J ends were trimmed by 8 bases and 6 bases, with 22 bases remaining between them. The CDR3 sequence is 14 residues long. The CDR3 reads CALGGHGIGAEAFF. CDR3 in DNA: TGTGCCCTGGGTGGACACGGGATAGGGGCTGAAGCTTTCTTT.

This chain joins TRBV7-8 and TRBJ1-2, with D possibly matching TRBD1 (5 bases). V was clipped by 5 bases and J by 2 bases, with 12 bases between them. Germline values: CDR1 SGHVS, CDR2 FQNEAQ. The CDR3 loop spans 14 amino acids. This CDR3 is CASSRVGVNYGYTF. CDR3 DNA sequence: TGTGCCAGCAGCCGGGTGGGGGTCAACTATGGCTACACCTTC.

CDR3 coding DNA: TGTGCCTGGAGCCTCTCTGGTGAAAAACTGTTTTTT. Its translation is CAWSLSGEKLFF. The genes are TRBV30 and TRBJ1-4; D ambiguous. CDR3 length: 12 residues. The germline CDR1 and CDR2 sequences are GTSNPN and SVGIG (reference sequence). Trimming stripped 3 bases from V and 7 bases from J, with 9 bases between.

The rearrangement links TRBV7-9 to TRBJ1-3; D unresolved. The CDR3 loop spans 13 amino acids. Looked up from germline, CDR1 is SEHNR and CDR2 is FQNEAQ (reference sequence). V was trimmed by 5 bases and J by 5 bases, leaving 10 bases between them. The CDR3 region is CASSPPSRNTIYF. The CDR3, as DNA: TGTGCCAGCAGCCCCCCGTCCCGAAACACCATATATTTT.

The chain combines TRBV29-1 with TRBJ2-3; a possible D gene is TRBD2 (6 bases). The CDR3 runs 14 residues. V was shortened by 8 bases and J by 4 bases, with 19 bases between the two germline ends. The germline CDR1 and CDR2 sequences are SQVTM and ANQGSEA. The CDR3 spells CSHLQVAAADTQYF. As DNA, the CDR3 is TGCAGCCACCTACAGGTAGCGGCGGCAGATACGCAGTATTTT.

The rearrangement joins TRBV27 to TRBJ2-1; TRBD2 aligns across 7 bases. There are 17 residues in the CDR3. Unmatched junction bases numbered 6, after V lost 0 bases and J lost 1 base. Germline values: CDR1 MNHEY, CDR2 SMNVEV (reference sequence). In DNA form, the CDR3 reads TGTGCCAGCAGTTTATCGTATCTAGCGGAGTCCTACAATGAGCAGTTCTTC. Protein sequence: CASSLSYLAESYNEQFF.

The gene calls are TRBV27 and TRBJ2-7; D gene unclear. Germline V lookup: CDR1 MNHEY, CDR2 SMNVEV (reference sequence). The V end lost 5 bases, the J end lost 6 bases, and 20 bases lay between the germline ends. CDR3 length: 15 residues. For the CDR3, the DNA is TGTGCCAGCAGTCCCCGCTGGCGTACCCTTGGCGAGCAGTACTTC. Translating gives CASSPRWRTLGEQYF.

The chain links TRBV27 to TRBJ2-1, with D perhaps assigned TRBD1 or TRBD2 (5 bases each). Trimming pared 5 bases from V and 1 base from J, leaving 15 bases between. The CDR3 covers 16 residues. Germline loops: CDR1 MNHEY, CDR2 SMNVEV (reference sequence). This CDR3 reads CASSPSWDASYNEQFF. The CDR3 DNA reads as TGTGCCAGCAGTCCCTCTTGGGACGCTTCCTACAATGAGCAGTTCTTC.

V usage is TRBV5-1 and J usage is TRBJ2-1, with a weak D call TRBD1 (5 bases). Germline CDR1 reads SGHRS; CDR2 reads YFSETQ. This CDR3 spans 15 amino acids. Between the trimmed V and J ends, which lost 0 bases and 1 base, there was a span of 8 bases. Here the CDR3 reads CASSLVSGSYNEQFF. The CDR3 DNA follows: TGCGCCAGCAGCTTGGTATCAGGGTCCTACAATGAGCAGTTCTTC.

The genes are TRBV30 and TRBJ2-2; 12 bases align to TRBD2. CDR3 size: 18 residues. The ends lost 0 bases at V and 0 bases at J; junction bases unmatched: 5. The V gene's germline CDR1 is GTSNPN and CDR2 SVGIG (reference sequence). CDR3 in DNA: TGTGCCTGGAGTGTGGGACTAGCGGGCGCTCCGAACACCGGGGAGCTGTTTTTT. Its protein is CAWSVGLAGAPNTGELFF.